The 8 T cell receptor beta chains reported below all come from one sample, sequenced in a study of blood T cell repertoires in COVID-19. Clones were sequenced by immunoSEQ multiplex PCR, and TCRdb holds only the in-frame ones, with some missing. This table has around 250,000 clones, 70% to 90% appearing once. The specimen was peripheral blood. All receptors come from a man in his fifties or sixties with active or convalescent COVID-19.

This chain joins TRBV29-1 and TRBJ2-6; D is possibly TRBD1 (7 bases). V was pared by 6 bases and J by 0 bases, with 15 bases between. Germline V gene sequence: CDR1 SQVTM, CDR2 ANQGSEA. This CDR3 has 16 amino acids. CDR3 DNA: TGCAGCGTGTCGACAGGGAGGAGCTCTGGGGCCAACGTCCTGACTTTC. Amino acids: CSVSTGRSSGANVLTF.

This clone came up once. This chain connects TRBV19 to TRBJ2-7; D gene ambiguous. Trimming removed 4 bases at V and 7 bases at J, with 8 bases between. Per the germline V gene, CDR1 is LNHDA and CDR2 is SQIVND (reference sequence). The CDR3 is 11 residues long. CDR3 residues: CASSSRSEQYF. The CDR3 region has the DNA TGTGCCAGTAGTAGTAGAAGTGAGCAGTACTTC. The full variable domain, rest sourced from reference TRBV19 and TRBJ2-7, is DGGITQSPKYLFRKEGQNVTLSCEQNLNHDAMYWYRQDPGQGLRLIYYSQIVNDFQKGDIAEGYSVSREKKESFPLTVTSAQKNPTAFYLCASSSRSEQYFGPGTRLTVT.

The chain has TRBV10-1 and TRBJ1-1; possible D gene TRBD1, 6 bases. This CDR3 is 13 amino acids long. From germline, CDR1 is WNHNN and CDR2 SYGVQD (reference sequence). V was cut by 8 bases and J by 0 bases, with 10 bases left in between. DNA of the CDR3: TGCGCCAGCCGGACAGATATGAACACTGAAGCTTTCTTT. Amino acids: CASRTDMNTEAFF.

This chain links TRBV7-8 with TRBJ2-7; no reliable D call. Trimming took 1 base from V and 6 from J, leaving 10 bases between them. Germline loops: CDR1 SGHVS, CDR2 FQNEAQ. This CDR3 comprises 13 residues. For the CDR3, the DNA is TGTGCCAGCAGCTTAGAAAACCCAGTCGAGCAGTACTTC. Residues: CASSLENPVEQYF.

The genes are TRBV30 and TRBJ2-7; 7 bases match TRBD1. The J segment lost 5 bases and the V segment lost 1 base, leaving 11 bases of the junction unmatched. Germline lookup yields CDR1 GTSNPN and CDR2 SVGIG (reference sequence). The CDR3 contains 15 residues. The CDR3 coding sequence is TGTGCCTGGAGTGGGGGACAGTGGGGGCCCGACGAGCAGTACTTC. Translating gives CAWSGGQWGPDEQYF.

The rearrangement uses TRBV28 and TRBJ1-1; no reliable D call. In germline, CDR1 is MDHEN, CDR2 SYDVKM. This CDR3 region has 15 residues. The V gene lost 3 bases and the J gene lost 3 bases, with 14 bases spanning the gap. The DNA of the CDR3 is TGTGCCAGCAGTTTTCCTTACGGGAGATACACTGAAGCTTTCTTT. The encoded protein is CASSFPYGRYTEAFF.

The chain links TRBV4-1 to TRBJ1-4; D perhaps matches TRBD1 (5 bases). Germline CDR1 is MGHRA and CDR2 is YSYEKL. The V gene lost 0 bases and the J gene lost 5 bases, with 7 bases spanning the gap. The CDR3 loop spans 14 amino acids. The CDR3 DNA reads TGCGCCAGCAGCCAAGATCAGGGAAATGAAAAACTGTTTTTT. Translation: CASSQDQGNEKLFF.

The gene calls are TRBV19 and TRBJ1-5; the match to TRBD1 covers 10 bases. The CDR3 loop spans 18 amino acids. Losses at the gene ends were 6 bases for V and 3 bases for J; bases not matched to a gene: 14. The germline V gene has CDR1 LNHDA and CDR2 SQIVND (reference sequence). As DNA, the CDR3 is TGTGCCAGTAGCACCCCACGCGCGACAGGGGGCTTCAATCAGCCCCAGCATTTT. Its protein is CASSTPRATGGFNQPQHF.